The entry below gives a single T cell receptor beta chain sequence along with its context. Its specificity is unknown. The germline V gene has CDR1 DFQATT and CDR2 SNEGSKA (reference sequence). The CDR3 length is 11 residues. The V gene end was trimmed by 4 bases and the J gene end by 13 bases; junction bases not matched to a gene: 8. Regarding treatment: approximately 11-day PBMC culture with coronavirus spike peptide pools or control peptides (ViraFEST assay). Negative selection separated CD4+ T cells from approximately 11-day cultures. This sample was included in a study of vaccination and CD4 T cells after COVID-19. Overall study: The post-COVID samples were taken a median about three months after diagnosis, anywhere from 35 to 161. Study outcomes and limitations: The great majority, 304 of 307 vaccine-specific clones, proved spike mono-reactive in convalescent patients.

Cultured CD4+ T cell DNA underwent sequencing with the Oncomine TCR Beta short-read assay. TCRdb used MiXCR to reprocess the PCR reads, holding one entry per CDR3 protein. The sample has some 21,000 distinct CDR3 sequences; under 65% are singletons. The sample here was CD4+ T cells from blood, cultured in vitro, taken after SARS-CoV-2 vaccination. The TCR sequence derives from a human donor who received a COVID-19 vaccine. The rearrangement joins TRBV20-1 to TRBJ1-2; 8 bases map to TRBD1. In DNA, the CDR3 is TGCAGTGCTAAACAGGGGGTAGTTTGCACCTTC. This encodes CSAKQGVVCTF.